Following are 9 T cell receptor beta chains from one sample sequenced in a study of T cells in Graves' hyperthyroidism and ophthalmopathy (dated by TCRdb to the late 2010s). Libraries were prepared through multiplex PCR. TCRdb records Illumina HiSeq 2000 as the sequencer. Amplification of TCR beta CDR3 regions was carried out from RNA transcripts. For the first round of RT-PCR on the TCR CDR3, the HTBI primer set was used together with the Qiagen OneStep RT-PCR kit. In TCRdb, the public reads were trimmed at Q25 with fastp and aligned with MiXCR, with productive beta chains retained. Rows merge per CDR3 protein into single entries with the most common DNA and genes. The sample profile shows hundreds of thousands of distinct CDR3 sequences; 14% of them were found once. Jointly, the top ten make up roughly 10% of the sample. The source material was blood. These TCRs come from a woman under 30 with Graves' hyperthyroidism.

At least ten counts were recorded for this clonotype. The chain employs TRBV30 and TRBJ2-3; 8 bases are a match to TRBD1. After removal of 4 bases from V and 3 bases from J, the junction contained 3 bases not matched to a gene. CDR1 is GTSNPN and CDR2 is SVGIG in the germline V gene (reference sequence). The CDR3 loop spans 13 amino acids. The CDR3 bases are TGTGCCTGGACGGGACAGGCAACAGATACGCAGTATTTT. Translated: CAWTGQATDTQYF.

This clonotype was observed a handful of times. Here the CDR3 DNA reads TGTGCCAGCAGCCAGCTCGAGCGCACAGATACGCAGTATTTT. Translation gives CASSQLERTDTQYF. The V and J genes are TRBV14 and TRBJ2-3; no clear D. Per germline, CDR1 SGHDN and CDR2 FVKESK. With 3 bases removed from V and 1 base from J, the gap between germline ends came to 8 bases. The CDR3 sequence is 14 residues long.

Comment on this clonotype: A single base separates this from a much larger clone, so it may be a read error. The CDR3 bases are TGTGTCAGCAGCAGCCGGGACGAGAGAGAGACCCAGTACTTC. This translates into CVSSSRDERETQYF. The genes are TRBV7-9 and TRBJ2-5, with D possibly being TRBD1 or TRBD2 (5 bases each). CDR3 length: 14 amino acids. Germline V CDR1 and CDR2: SEHNR, FQNEAQ (reference sequence).

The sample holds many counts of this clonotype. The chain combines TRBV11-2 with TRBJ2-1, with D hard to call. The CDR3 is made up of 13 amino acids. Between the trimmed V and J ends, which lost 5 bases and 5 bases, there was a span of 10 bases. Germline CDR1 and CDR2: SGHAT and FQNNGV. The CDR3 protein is CASSILLDNEQFF. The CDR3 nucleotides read TGTGCCAGCAGCATCTTACTGGACAATGAGCAGTTCTTC.

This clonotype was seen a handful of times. The CDR3 protein is CASSSDKGQTQYF. DNA of the CDR3: TGTGCCAGCAGCAGTGACAAGGGTCAGACCCAGTACTTC. The gene calls are TRBV12-3 or TRBV12-4 and TRBJ2-5; D unclear. This CDR3 has 13 amino acids. The germline V and J ends were trimmed by 6 bases and 6 bases, with 14 bases remaining between them.

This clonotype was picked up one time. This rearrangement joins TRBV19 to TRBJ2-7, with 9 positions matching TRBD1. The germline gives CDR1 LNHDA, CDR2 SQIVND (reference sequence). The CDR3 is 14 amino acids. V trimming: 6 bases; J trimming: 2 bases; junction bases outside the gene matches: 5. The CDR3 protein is CASRATGGAYEQYF. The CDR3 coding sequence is TGTGCCAGTAGGGCGACAGGGGGGGCCTACGAGCAGTACTTC.

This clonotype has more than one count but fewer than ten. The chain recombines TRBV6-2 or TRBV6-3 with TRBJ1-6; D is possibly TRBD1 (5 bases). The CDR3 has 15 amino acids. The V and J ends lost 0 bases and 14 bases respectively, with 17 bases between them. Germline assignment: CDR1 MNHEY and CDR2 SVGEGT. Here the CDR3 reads CASSYSIKGLFTLHF. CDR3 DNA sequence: TGTGCCAGCAGTTACTCGATCAAGGGGCTCTTCACCCTCCACTTT.

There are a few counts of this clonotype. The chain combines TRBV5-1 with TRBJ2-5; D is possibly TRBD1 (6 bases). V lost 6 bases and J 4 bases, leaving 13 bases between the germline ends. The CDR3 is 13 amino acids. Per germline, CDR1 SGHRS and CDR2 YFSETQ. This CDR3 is CASTTGSAETQYF. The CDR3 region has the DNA TGCGCCAGCACCACAGGGTCAGCAGAGACCCAGTACTTC.

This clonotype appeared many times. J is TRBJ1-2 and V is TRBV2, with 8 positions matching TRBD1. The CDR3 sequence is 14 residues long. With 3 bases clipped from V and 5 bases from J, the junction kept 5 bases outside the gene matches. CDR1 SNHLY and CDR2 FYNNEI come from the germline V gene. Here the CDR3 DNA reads TGTGCCAGCAGTGAGGACAGGGAGGTTTATGGCTACACCTTC. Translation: CASSEDREVYGYTF.